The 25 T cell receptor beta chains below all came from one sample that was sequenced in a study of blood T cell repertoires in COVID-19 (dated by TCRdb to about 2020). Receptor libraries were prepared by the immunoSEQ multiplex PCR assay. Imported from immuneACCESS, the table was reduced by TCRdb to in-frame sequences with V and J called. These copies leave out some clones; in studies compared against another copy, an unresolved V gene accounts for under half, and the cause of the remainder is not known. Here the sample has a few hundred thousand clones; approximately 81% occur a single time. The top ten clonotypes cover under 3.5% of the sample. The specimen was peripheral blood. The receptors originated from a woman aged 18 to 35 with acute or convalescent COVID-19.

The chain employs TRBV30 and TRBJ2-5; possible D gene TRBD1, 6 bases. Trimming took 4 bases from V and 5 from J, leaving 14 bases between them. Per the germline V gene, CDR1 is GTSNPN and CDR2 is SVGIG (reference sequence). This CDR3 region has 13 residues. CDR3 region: CAWKGQGRETQYF. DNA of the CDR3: TGTGCCTGGAAAGGGCAGGGGCGGGAGACCCAGTACTTC.

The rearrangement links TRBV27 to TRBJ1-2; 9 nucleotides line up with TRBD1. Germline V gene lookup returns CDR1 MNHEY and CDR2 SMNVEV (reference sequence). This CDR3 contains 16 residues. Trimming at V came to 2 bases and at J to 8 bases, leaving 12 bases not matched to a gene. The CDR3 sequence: CASSLTQDRGRGGYTF. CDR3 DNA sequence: TGTGCCAGCAGTTTAACCCAGGACAGGGGTCGTGGGGGCTACACCTTC.

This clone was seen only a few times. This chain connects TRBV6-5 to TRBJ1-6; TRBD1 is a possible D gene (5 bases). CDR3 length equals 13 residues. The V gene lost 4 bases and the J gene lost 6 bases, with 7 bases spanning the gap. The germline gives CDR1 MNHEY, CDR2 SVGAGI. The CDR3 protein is CASSSGGNSPLHF. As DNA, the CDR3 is TGTGCCAGCAGTTCGGGGGGTAATTCACCCCTCCACTTT.

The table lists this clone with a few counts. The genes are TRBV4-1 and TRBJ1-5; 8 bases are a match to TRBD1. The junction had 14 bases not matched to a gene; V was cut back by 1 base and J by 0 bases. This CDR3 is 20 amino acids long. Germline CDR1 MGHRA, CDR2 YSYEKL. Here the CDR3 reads CASSQAIGQGPLYSNQPQHF. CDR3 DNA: TGCGCCAGCAGCCAAGCAATCGGACAGGGACCCCTTTATAGCAATCAGCCCCAGCATTTT.

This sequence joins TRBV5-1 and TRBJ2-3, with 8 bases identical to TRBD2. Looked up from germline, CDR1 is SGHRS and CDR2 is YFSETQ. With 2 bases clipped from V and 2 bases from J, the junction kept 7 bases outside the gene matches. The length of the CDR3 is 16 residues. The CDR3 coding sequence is TGCGCCAGCAGCTTAATCCAGCGGGAGCCCACAGATACGCAGTATTTT. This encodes CASSLIQREPTDTQYF.

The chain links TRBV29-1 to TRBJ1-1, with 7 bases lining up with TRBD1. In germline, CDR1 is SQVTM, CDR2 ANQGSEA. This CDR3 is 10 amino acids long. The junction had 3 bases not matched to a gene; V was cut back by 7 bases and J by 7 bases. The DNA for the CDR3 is TGCAGCGGAGGGGACAGTGAAGCTTTCTTT. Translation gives CSGGDSEAFF.

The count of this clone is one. The CDR3 loop is CAWSGRQWDTQYF. The CDR3 DNA reads as TGTGCCTGGAGTGGGAGACAGTGGGATACGCAGTATTTT. The chain recombines TRBV30 with TRBJ2-3; possibly TRBD1 for D (5 bases). The germline CDR1 and CDR2 sequences are GTSNPN and SVGIG (reference sequence). The CDR3 is 13 amino acids. Trimming stripped 1 base from V and 6 bases from J, with 11 bases between.

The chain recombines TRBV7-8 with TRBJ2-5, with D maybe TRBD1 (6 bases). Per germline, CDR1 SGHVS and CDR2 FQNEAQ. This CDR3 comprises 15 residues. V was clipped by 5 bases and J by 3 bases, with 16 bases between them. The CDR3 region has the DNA TGTGCCAGCAGCAATCAGGGGTTGGGAAAAGAGACCCAGTACTTC. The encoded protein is CASSNQGLGKETQYF.

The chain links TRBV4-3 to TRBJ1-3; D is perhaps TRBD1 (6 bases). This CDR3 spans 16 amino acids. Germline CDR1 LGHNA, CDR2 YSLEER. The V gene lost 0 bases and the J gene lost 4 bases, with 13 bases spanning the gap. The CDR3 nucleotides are TGCGCCAGCAGCCAAGACCTCGGGACACGCGGAAACACCATATATTTT. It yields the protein CASSQDLGTRGNTIYF.

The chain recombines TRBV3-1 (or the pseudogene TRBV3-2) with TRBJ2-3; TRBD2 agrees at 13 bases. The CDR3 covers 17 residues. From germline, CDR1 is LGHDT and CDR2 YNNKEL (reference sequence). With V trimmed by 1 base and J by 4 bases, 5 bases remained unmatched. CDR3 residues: CASSQAHGTSGADTQYF. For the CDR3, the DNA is TGTGCCAGCAGCCAAGCGCATGGGACTAGCGGGGCAGATACGCAGTATTTT.

The CDR3: CASSANQETQYF. CDR3 sequence (DNA): TGCGCCAGCAGTGCAAACCAAGAGACCCAGTACTTC. This sequence joins TRBV10-1 and TRBJ2-5; D is unclear. CDR1 and CDR2 (germline): WNHNN, SYGVQD (reference sequence). The CDR3 runs 12 residues. Deletions cut 4 bases from V and 0 bases from J, with 3 bases between.

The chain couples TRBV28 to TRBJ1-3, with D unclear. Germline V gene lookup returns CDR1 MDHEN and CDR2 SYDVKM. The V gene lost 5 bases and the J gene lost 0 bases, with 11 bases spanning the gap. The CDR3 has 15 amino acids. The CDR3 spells CASSEQQSSGNTIYF. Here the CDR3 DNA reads TGTGCCAGCAGTGAACAGCAATCCTCTGGAAACACCATATATTTT. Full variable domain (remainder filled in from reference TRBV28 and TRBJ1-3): DVKVTQSSRYLVKRTGEKVFLECVQDMDHENMFWYRQDPGLGLRLIYFSYDVKMKEKGDIPEGYSVSREKKERFSLILESASTNQTSMYLCASSEQQSSGNTIYFGEGSWLTVV.

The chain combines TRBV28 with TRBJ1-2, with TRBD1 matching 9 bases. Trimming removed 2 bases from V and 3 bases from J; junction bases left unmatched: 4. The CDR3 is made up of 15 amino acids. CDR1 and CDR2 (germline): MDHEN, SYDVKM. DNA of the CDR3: TGTGCCAGCAGTTTAGGGACAGGGTATGACTATGGCTACACCTTC. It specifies CASSLGTGYDYGYTF.

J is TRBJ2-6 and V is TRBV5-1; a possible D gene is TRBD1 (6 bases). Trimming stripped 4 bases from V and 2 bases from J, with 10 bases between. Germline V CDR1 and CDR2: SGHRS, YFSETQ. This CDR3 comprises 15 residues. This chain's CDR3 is CASSLDSTGANVLTF. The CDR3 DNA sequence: TGCGCCAGCAGCCTGGACAGCACTGGGGCCAACGTCCTGACTTTC.

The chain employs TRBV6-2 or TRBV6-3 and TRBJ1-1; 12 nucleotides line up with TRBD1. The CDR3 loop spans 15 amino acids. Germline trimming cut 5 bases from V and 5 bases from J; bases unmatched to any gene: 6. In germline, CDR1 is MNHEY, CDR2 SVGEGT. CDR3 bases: TGTGCCAGCAGTGACGTGGGACAGGGGGCTACTGAAGCTTTCTTT. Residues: CASSDVGQGATEAFF.

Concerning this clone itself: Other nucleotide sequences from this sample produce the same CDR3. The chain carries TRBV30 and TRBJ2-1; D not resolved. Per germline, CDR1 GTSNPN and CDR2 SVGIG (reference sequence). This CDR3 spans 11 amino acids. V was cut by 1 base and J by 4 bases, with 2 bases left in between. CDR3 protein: CAWSAYNEQFF. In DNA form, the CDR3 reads TGTGCCTGGAGTGCTTACAATGAGCAGTTCTTC.

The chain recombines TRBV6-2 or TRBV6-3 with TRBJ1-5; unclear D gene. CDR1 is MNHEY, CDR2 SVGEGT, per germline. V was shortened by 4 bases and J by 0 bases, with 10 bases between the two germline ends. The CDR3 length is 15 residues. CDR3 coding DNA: TGTGCCAGCAGTTCAGCCAGGTATAGCAATCAGCCCCAGCATTTT. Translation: CASSSARYSNQPQHF.

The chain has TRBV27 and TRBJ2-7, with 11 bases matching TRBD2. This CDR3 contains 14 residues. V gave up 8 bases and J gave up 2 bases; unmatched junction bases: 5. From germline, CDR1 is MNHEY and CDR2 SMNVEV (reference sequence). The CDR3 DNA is TGTGCCAGCGGCAAACTAGCGGGAGCCTACGAGCAGTACTTC. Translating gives CASGKLAGAYEQYF.

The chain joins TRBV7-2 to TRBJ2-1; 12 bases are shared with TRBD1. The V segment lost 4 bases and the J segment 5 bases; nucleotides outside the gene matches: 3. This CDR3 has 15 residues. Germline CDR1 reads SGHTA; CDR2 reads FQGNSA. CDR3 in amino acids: CASSSGTGGHNEQFF. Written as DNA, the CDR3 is TGTGCCAGCAGCTCCGGGACAGGGGGCCACAATGAGCAGTTCTTC.

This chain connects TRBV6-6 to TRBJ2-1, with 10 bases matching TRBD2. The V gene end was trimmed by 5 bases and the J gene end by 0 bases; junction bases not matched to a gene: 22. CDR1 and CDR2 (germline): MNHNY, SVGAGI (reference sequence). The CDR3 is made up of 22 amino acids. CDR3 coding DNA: TGTGCCAGCAGTCCCTCGGGGGCTAGCGGGAGATCGTGGGTAGGCTCCTACAATGAGCAGTTCTTC. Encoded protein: CASSPSGASGRSWVGSYNEQFF.

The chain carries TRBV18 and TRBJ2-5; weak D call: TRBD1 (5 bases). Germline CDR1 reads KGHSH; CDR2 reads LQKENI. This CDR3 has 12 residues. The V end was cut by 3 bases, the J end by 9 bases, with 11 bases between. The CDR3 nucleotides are TGTGCCAGCTCACCGGCCTCCAGGGCCCAGTACTTC. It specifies CASSPASRAQYF.

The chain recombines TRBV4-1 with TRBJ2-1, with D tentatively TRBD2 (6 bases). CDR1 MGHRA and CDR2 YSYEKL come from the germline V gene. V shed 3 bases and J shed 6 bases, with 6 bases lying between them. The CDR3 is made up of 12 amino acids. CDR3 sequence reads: CASSHSGNEQFF. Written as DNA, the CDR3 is TGCGCCAGCAGCCATAGCGGCAATGAGCAGTTCTTC.

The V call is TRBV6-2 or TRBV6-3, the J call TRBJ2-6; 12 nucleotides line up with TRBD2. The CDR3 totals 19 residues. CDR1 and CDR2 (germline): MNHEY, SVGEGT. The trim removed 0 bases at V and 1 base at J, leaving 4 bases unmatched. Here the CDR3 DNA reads TGTGCCAGCAGTTACTCCACGACTAGCGGGAGTTCTGGGGCCAACGTCCTGACTTTC. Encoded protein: CASSYSTTSGSSGANVLTF.

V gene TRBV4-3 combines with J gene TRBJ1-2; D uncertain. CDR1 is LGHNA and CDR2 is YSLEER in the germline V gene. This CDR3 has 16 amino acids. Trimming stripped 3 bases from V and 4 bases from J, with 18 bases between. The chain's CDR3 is CASSQDSGRVFYGYTF. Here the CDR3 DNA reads TGCGCCAGCAGCCAGGACTCGGGAAGGGTTTTCTATGGCTACACCTTC.

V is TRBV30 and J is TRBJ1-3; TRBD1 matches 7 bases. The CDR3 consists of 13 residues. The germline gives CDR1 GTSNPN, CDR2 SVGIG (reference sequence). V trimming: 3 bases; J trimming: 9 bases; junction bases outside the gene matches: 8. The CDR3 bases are TGTGCCTGGAGAACAGGGGTTAGGGGCACCATATATTTT. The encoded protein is CAWRTGVRGTIYF.